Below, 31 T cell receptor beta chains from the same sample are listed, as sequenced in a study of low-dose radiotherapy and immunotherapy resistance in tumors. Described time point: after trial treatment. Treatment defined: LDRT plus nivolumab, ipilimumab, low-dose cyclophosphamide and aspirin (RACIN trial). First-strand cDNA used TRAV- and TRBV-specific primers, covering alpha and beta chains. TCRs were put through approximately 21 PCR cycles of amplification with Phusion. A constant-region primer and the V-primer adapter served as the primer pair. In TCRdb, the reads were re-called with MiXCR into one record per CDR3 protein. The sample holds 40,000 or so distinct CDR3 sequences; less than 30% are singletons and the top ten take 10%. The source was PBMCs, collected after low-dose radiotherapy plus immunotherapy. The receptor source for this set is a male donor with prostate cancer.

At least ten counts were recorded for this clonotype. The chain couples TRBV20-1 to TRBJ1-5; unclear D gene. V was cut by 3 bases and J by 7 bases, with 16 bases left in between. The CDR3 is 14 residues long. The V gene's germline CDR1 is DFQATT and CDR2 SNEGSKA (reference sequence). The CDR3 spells CSARLADLGQPQHF. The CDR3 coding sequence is TGCAGTGCTAGGTTGGCGGACCTCGGGCAGCCCCAGCATTTT.

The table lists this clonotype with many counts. CDR3 region: CASSLGEGTYNEQFF. DNA for the CDR3: TGTGCCAGCAGCTTAGGGGAGGGGACTTACAATGAGCAGTTCTTC. The V call is TRBV7-2, the J call TRBJ2-1; 7 bases are a match to TRBD2. V lost 1 base, J lost 4 bases, and 4 bases stayed unmatched. The CDR3 is 15 residues long. Germline V CDR1 and CDR2: SGHTA, FQGNSA.

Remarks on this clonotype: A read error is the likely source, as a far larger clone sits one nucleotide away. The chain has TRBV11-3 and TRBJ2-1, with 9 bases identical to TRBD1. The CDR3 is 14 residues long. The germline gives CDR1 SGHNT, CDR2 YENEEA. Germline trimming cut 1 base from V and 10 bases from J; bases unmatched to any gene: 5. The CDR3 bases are TGTGCCAGCAGCTTAGGGACAGGGGCCTACGAGCAGTTCTTC. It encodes CASSLGTGAYEQFF.

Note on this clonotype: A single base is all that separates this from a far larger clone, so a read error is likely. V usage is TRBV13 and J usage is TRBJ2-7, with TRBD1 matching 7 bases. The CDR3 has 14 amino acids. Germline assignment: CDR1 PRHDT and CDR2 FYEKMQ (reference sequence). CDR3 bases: TGTGTCAGCAGTTCAACAGGGGCCAACTACGAGCAGTACTTC. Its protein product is CVSSSTGANYEQYF.

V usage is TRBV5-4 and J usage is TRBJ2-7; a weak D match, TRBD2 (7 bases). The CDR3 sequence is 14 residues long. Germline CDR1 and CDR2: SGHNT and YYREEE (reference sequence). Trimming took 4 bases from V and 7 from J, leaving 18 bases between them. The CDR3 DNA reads TGTGCCAGCAGCACCGATAGCGGGCAGGGGGAGCAGTACTTC. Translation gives CASSTDSGQGEQYF.

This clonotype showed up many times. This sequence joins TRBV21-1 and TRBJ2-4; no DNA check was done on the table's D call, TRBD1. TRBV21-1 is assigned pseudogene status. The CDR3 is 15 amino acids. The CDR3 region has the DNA TGTGCCAGCAGCAATGGACGGGGGGCCAAAAACATTCAGTACTTC. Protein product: CASSNGRGAKNIQYF.

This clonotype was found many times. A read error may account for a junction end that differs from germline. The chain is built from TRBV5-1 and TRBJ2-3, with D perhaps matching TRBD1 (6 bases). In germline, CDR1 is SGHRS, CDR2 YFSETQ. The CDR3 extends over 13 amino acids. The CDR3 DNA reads TGTGCCAGCAGCAACAGGGGCACAGATACGCAGTATTTT. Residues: CASSNRGTDTQYF.

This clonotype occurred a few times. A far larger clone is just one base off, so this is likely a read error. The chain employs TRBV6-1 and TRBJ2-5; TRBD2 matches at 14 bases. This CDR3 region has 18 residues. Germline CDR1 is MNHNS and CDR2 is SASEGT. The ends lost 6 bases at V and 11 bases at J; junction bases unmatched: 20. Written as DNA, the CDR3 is TGTGCCAGCAGCCAACCCTCCCGACTAGCGGGAGGGCCACGTGAGCAGTACTTC. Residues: CASSQPSRLAGGPREQYF.

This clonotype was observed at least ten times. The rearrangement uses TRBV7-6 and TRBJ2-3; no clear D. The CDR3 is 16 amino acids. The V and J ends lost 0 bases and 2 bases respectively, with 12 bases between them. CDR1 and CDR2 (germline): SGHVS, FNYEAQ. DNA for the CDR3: TGTGCCAGCAGCTTAGCAGTAGAAACCCTCACAGATACGCAGTATTTT. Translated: CASSLAVETLTDTQYF. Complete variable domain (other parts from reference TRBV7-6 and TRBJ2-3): GAGVSQSPRYKVTKRGQDVALRCDPISGHVSLYWYRQALGQGPEFLTYFNYEAQQDKSGLPNDRFSAERPEGSISTLTIQRTEQRDSAMYRCASSLAVETLTDTQYFGPGTRLTVL.

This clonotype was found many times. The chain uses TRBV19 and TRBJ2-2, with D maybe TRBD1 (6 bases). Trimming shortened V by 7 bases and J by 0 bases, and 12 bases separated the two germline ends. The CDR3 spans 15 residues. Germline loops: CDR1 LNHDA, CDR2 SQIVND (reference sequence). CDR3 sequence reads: CASTPGASNTGELFF. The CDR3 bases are TGTGCCAGTACCCCAGGGGCCTCGAACACCGGGGAGCTGTTTTTT.

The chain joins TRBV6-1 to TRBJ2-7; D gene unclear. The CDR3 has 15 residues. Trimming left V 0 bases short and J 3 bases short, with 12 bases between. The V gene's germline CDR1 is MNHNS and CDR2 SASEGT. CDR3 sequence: CASSEAPQTLYEQYF. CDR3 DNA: TGTGCCAGCAGTGAAGCACCACAGACCCTCTACGAGCAGTACTTC.

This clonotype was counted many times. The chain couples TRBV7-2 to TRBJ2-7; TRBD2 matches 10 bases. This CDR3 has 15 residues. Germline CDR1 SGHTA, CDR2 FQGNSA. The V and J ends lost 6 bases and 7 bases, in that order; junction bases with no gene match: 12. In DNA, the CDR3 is TGTGCCAGCAGACCTCCGGGACTAGCGTCGGGTGAGCAGTACTTC. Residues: CASRPPGLASGEQYF.

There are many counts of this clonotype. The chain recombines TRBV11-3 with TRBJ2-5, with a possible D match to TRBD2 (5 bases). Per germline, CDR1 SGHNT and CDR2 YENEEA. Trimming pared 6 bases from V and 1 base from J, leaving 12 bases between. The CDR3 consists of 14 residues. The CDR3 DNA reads TGTGCCAGCAGTCCCGGAGGACCCCAAGAGACCCAGTACTTC. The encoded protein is CASSPGGPQETQYF.

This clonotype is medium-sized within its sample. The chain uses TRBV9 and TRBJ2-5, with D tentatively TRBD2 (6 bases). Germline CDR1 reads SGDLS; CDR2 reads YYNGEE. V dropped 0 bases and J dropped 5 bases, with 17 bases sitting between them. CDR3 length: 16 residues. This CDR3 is CASSVEDSGLRETQYF. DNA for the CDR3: TGTGCCAGCAGCGTAGAGGATAGCGGCCTTCGGGAGACCCAGTACTTC.

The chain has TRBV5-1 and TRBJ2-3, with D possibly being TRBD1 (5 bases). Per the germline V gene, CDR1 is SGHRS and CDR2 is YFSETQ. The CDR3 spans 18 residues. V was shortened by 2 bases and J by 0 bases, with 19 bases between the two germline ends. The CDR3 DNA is TGCGCCAGCAGCTTTCGCACAGGTGGCCGAAGTAGCACAGATACGCAGTATTTT. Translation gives CASSFRTGGRSSTDTQYF.

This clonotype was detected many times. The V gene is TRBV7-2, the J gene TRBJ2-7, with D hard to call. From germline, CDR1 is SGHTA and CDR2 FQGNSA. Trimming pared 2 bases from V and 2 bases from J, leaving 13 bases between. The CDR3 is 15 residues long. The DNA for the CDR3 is TGTGCCAGCAGCTTAATAGTGATAGATACCTACGAGCAGTACTTC. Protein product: CASSLIVIDTYEQYF.

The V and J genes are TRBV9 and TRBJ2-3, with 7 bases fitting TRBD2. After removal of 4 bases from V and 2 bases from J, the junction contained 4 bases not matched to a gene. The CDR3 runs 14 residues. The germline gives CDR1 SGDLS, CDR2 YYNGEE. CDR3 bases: TGTGCCAGCAGCACCCGGGACTACACAGATACGCAGTATTTT. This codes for CASSTRDYTDTQYF.

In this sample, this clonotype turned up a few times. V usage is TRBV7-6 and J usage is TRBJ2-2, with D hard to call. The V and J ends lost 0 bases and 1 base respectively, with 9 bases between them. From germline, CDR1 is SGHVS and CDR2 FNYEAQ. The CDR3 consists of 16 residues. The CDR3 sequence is CASSLASLLNTGELFF. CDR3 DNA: TGTGCCAGCAGCTTAGCGTCACTACTGAACACCGGGGAGCTGTTTTTT.

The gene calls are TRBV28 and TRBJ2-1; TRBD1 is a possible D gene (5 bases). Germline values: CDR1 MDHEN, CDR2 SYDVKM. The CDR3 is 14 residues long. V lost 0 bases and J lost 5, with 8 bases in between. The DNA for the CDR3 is TGTGCCAGCAGTTTATGGGACAAGAACAATGAGCAGTTCTTC. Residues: CASSLWDKNNEQFF.

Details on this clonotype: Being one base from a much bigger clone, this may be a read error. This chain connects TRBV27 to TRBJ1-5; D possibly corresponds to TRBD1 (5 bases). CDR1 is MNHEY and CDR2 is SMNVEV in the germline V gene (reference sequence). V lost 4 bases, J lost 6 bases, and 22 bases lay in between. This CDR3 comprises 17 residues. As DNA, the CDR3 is TGTGCCAGCAGTTCCGGCTTCGGGGACTATCGGGCTCAGCCCCAGCATTTT. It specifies CASSSGFGDYRAQPQHF.

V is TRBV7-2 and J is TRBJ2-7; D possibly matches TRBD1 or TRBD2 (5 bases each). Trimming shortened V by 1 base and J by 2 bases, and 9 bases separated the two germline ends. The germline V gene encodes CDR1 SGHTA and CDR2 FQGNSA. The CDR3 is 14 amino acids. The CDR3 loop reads CASSLVQGAYEQYF. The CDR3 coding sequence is TGTGCCAGCAGCTTAGTGCAGGGAGCCTACGAGCAGTACTTC.

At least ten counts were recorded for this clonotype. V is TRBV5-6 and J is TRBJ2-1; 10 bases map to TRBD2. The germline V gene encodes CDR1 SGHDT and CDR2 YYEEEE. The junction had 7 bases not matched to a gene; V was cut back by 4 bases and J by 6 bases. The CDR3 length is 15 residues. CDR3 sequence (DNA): TGTGCCAGCAGCGAGATAGCGGGAGGTGTCAATGAGCAGTTCTTC. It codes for CASSEIAGGVNEQFF.

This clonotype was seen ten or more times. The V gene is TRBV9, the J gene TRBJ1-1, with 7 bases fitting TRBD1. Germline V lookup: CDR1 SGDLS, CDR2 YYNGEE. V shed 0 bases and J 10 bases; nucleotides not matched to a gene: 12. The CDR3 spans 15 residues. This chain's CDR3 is CASSVDISTGNAAFF. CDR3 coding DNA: TGTGCCAGCAGCGTAGATATCTCGACAGGGAACGCAGCTTTCTTT.

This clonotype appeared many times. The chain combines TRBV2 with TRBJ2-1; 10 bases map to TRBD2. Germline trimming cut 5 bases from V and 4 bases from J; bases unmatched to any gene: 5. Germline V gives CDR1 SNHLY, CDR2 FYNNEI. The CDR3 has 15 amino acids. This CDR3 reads CASSRASGSYNEQFF. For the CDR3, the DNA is TGTGCCAGCAGTAGGGCTAGCGGGAGTTACAATGAGCAGTTCTTC.

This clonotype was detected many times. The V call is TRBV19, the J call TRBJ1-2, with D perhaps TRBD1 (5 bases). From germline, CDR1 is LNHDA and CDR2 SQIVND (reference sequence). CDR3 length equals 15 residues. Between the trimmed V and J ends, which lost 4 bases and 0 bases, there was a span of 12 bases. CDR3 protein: CASSTADKANYGYTF. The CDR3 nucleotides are TGTGCCAGTAGTACCGCGGACAAAGCTAACTATGGCTACACCTTC.

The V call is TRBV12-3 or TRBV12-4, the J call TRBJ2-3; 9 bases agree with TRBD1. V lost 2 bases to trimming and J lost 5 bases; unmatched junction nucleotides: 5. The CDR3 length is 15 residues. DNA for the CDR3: TGTGCCAGCAGTTTACCCGGGACAGGGATAGATACGCAGTATTTT. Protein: CASSLPGTGIDTQYF.

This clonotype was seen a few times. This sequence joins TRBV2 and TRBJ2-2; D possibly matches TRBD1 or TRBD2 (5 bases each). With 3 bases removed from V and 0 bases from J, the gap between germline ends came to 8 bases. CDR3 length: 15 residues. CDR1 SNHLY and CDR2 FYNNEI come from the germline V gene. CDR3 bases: TGTGCCAGCAGTGAGAGGGGCGCGAACACCGGGGAGCTGTTTTTT. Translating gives CASSERGANTGELFF.

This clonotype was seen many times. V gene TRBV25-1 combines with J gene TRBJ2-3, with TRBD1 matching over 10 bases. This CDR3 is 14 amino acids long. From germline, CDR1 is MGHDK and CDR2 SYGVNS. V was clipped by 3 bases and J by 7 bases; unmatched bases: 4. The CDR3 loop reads CASSDGTGVNTQYF. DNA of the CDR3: TGTGCCAGCAGTGACGGGACAGGGGTTAATACGCAGTATTTT.

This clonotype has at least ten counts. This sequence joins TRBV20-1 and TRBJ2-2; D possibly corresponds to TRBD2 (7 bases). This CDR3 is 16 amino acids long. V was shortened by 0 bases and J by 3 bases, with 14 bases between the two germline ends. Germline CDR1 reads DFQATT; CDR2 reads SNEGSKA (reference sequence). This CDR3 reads CSARDRRGGYTGELFF. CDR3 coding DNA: TGCAGTGCTAGAGATCGGAGGGGGGGCTACACCGGGGAGCTGTTTTTT.

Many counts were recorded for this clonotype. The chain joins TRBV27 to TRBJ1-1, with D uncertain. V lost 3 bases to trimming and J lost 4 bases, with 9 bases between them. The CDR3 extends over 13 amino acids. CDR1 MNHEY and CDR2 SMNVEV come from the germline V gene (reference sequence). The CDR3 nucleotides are TGTGCCAGCAGTTTTTCGTCAGGCACTGAAGCTTTCTTT. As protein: CASSFSSGTEAFF.

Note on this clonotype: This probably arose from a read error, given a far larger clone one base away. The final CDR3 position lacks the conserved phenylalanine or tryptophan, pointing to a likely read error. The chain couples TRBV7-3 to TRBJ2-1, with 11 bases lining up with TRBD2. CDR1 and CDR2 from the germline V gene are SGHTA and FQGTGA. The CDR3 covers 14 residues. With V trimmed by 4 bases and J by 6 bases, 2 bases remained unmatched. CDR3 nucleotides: TGTGCCAGCAGCTCCGGGACTAGCGGCAATGAGCAGTTCTCC. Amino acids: CASSSGTSGNEQFS.